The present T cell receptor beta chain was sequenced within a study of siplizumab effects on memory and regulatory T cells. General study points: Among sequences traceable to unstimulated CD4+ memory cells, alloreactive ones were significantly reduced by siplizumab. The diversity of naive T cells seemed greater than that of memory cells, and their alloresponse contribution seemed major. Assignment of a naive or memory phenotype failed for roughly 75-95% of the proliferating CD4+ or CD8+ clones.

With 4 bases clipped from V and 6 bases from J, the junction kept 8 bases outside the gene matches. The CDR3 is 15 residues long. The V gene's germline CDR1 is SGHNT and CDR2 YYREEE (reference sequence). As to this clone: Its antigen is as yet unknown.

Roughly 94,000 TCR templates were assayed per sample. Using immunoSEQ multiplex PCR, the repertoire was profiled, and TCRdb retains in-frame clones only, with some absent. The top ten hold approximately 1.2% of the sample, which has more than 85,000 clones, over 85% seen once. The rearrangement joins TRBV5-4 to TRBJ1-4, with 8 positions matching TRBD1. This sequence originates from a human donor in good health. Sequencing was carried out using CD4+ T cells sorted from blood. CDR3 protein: CASSTPGTGDEKLFF. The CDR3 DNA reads TGTGCCAGCAGCACTCCCGGGACAGGAGATGAAAAACTGTTTTTT.